What follows are 27 T cell receptor beta chains derived from one specimen sequenced in a study of T cells in Graves' hyperthyroidism and ophthalmopathy. RNA transcripts yielded amplified TCR beta CDR3 regions. The TCR CDR3 first-round RT-PCR relied on the HTBI primer set. Each CDR3 protein gets one entry after TCRdb re-called the multiplex PCR reads with MiXCR. This sample yields 560,000 or so distinct CDR3 sequences, of which just over 45% are seen a single time; just under 8.5% belongs to the top ten. Sequenced: peripheral blood or thyroid tissue (not recorded which). Every receptor here comes from a woman aged 18 to 35 with Graves' hyperthyroidism.

The genes are TRBV9 and TRBJ1-3; D call uncertain. V was shortened by 4 bases and J by 0 bases, with 11 bases between the two germline ends. Germline lookup yields CDR1 SGDLS and CDR2 YYNGEE. This CDR3 contains 15 residues. CDR3 sequence (DNA): TGTGCCAGCAGCCGCAACATGAACTCTGGAAACACCATATATTTT. Translated: CASSRNMNSGNTIYF.

The sample holds a few counts of this clonotype. This chain connects TRBV7-2 to TRBJ1-1, with 8 positions matching TRBD1. CDR3 size: 14 residues. The germline V gene encodes CDR1 SGHTA and CDR2 FQGNSA. The ends lost 1 base at V and 5 bases at J; junction bases unmatched: 3. The CDR3 nucleotides read TGTGCCAGCAGCTTAGACCGGGACAGGACTGAAGCTTTCTTT. This sequence encodes CASSLDRDRTEAFF.

V gene TRBV12-3 or TRBV12-4 combines with J gene TRBJ1-4; unclear D gene. The CDR3 extends over 12 amino acids. V lost 3 bases, J lost 6 bases, and 5 bases lay in between. CDR3 in amino acids: CASSFNDEKLFF. The CDR3 DNA reads TGTGCCAGCAGTTTCAATGATGAAAAACTGTTTTTT.

V gene TRBV19 combines with J gene TRBJ1-5; no clear D. The CDR3 spans 15 residues. The V end lost 1 base, the J end lost 11 bases, and 18 bases lay between the germline ends. The germline V gene has CDR1 LNHDA and CDR2 SQIVND (reference sequence). The DNA of the CDR3 is TGTGCCAGTAGTATAGTAGGAGGACTGAGATGGGCCCAGCATTTT. Protein sequence: CASSIVGGLRWAQHF.

The chain uses TRBV24-1 and TRBJ2-1, with D possibly TRBD1 on 6 matching bases. V was shortened by 3 bases and J by 3 bases, with 14 bases between the two germline ends. CDR3 length: 16 residues. Per germline, CDR1 KGHDR and CDR2 SFDVKD. The CDR3 region is CATSDHRDTYYNEQFF. In DNA form, the CDR3 reads TGTGCCACCAGTGATCACCGGGACACCTACTACAATGAGCAGTTCTTC.

There are a few counts of this clonotype. V gene TRBV5-1 combines with J gene TRBJ1-1; D is undetermined. The germline V gene has CDR1 SGHRS and CDR2 YFSETQ. With 2 bases removed from V and 1 base from J, the gap between germline ends came to 9 bases. This CDR3 is 14 amino acids long. As DNA, the CDR3 is TGCGCCAGCAGCTTTAGGGTATCGAACACTGAAGCTTTCTTT. It encodes CASSFRVSNTEAFF.

DNA for the CDR3: TGCAGTGCTAGACCTCCCCTCAACTTAAAGCCCTATGGCTACACCTTC. Amino acid sequence: CSARPPLNLKPYGYTF. The gene calls are TRBV20-1 and TRBJ1-2; D unclear. Between the trimmed V and J ends, which lost 2 bases and 4 bases, there was a span of 20 bases. This CDR3 has 16 residues. CDR1 is DFQATT, CDR2 SNEGSKA, per germline (reference sequence).

As regards this clonotype: Germline is not matched at one junction end, which may reflect a read error. The chain uses TRBV7-3 and TRBJ2-5; maybe TRBD2 (7 bases). The CDR3 has 17 residues. CDR1 is SGHTA, CDR2 FQGTGA, per germline. For the CDR3, the DNA is TGCGCCAGCAGCCAAGATGGGGGGGCTAGCGGAGGGGAGACCCAGTACTTC. Translated, it gives CASSQDGGASGGETQYF.

The chain has TRBV12-3 or TRBV12-4 and TRBJ2-7, with D perhaps matching TRBD2 (6 bases). Trimming took 6 bases from V and 4 from J, leaving 13 bases between them. The CDR3 is 13 residues long. The CDR3 spells CASSWDLYYEQYF. The CDR3 region has the DNA TGTGCCAGCAGCTGGGACTTGTATTACGAGCAGTACTTC.

This chain joins TRBV29-1 and TRBJ2-7, with D hard to call. V gave up 3 bases and J gave up 7 bases, with 16 bases separating them. Germline loops: CDR1 SQVTM, CDR2 ANQGSEA. This CDR3 is built from 13 residues. The CDR3 protein is CSVELPWSLEQYF. The CDR3 nucleotides are TGCAGCGTTGAGCTCCCATGGTCGTTAGAGCAGTACTTC.

The chain recombines TRBV9 with TRBJ1-2; TRBD1 aligns across 8 bases. Germline V CDR1 and CDR2: SGDLS, YYNGEE. V gave up 0 bases and J gave up 6 bases; unmatched junction bases: 13. This CDR3 has 17 amino acids. The CDR3 DNA reads TGTGCCAGCAGCGTAGCCGCTGACAGGGGAGAAGGGGATGGCTACACCTTC. Protein sequence: CASSVAADRGEGDGYTF.

This clonotype has just a few counts. V usage is TRBV19 and J usage is TRBJ1-4, with 8 bases aligning to TRBD1. The CDR3 is 17 amino acids. The junction had 7 bases not matched to a gene; V was cut back by 4 bases and J by 0 bases. Germline CDR1 is LNHDA and CDR2 is SQIVND (reference sequence). The CDR3 region is CASSTGTGLATNEKLFF. CDR3 in DNA: TGTGCCAGTAGTACCGGGACAGGACTTGCAACTAATGAAAAACTGTTTTTT.

In its sample, this clonotype was seen many times. The chain is built from TRBV15 and TRBJ1-2; D remains unclear. The CDR3 spans 15 residues. CDR1 and CDR2 (germline): LNHNV, YYDKDF (reference sequence). Trimming cost V 1 base and J 4 bases, with 13 bases left between them. The CDR3 DNA follows: TGTGCCACCAGCAGAGTGGAGGGTCTGTCCTATGGCTACACCTTC. It encodes CATSRVEGLSYGYTF.

The chain couples TRBV10-3 to TRBJ2-5, with D possibly being TRBD1 (6 bases). The CDR3 is made up of 14 amino acids. Trimming removed 10 bases from V and 4 bases from J, with 19 bases in between. Germline values: CDR1 ENHRY, CDR2 SYGVKD. The CDR3 sequence: CASRDMGQGETQYF. The CDR3 DNA sequence: TGTGCCAGCAGGGACATGGGGCAAGGAGAGACCCAGTACTTC.

Ten or more counts support this clonotype. The J gene is TRBJ1-2, the V gene TRBV29-1, with 7 nucleotides matching TRBD1. Per the germline V gene, CDR1 is SQVTM and CDR2 is ANQGSEA. There are 11 residues in the CDR3. Trimming at V came to 4 bases and at J to 7 bases, leaving 3 bases not matched to a gene. CDR3 in DNA: TGCAGCGTTGGAAGGGACAGTGGCTACACCTTC. This sequence encodes CSVGRDSGYTF.

V gene TRBV19 combines with J gene TRBJ1-5, with D possibly matching TRBD1 (6 bases). Germline CDR1 is LNHDA and CDR2 is SQIVND (reference sequence). The CDR3 is 16 amino acids. Trimming stripped 8 bases from V and 4 bases from J, with 21 bases between. The CDR3 protein is CASRGYLKQGNQPQHF. DNA for the CDR3: TGTGCCAGTCGTGGATACCTGAAACAGGGAAATCAGCCCCAGCATTTT. The full variable domain, its missing parts supplied by reference TRBV19 and TRBJ1-5, is DGGITQSPKYLFRKEGQNVTLSCEQNLNHDAMYWYRQDPGQGLRLIYYSQIVNDFQKGDIAEGYSVSREKKESFPLTVTSAQKNPTAFYLCASRGYLKQGNQPQHFGDGTRLSIL.

On this clonotype itself: This may be a read error: a much more frequent sequence differs by one nucleotide. The chain uses TRBV7-8 and TRBJ1-1; D is perhaps TRBD1 (5 bases). Germline V gene lookup returns CDR1 SGHVS and CDR2 FQNEAQ. V lost 6 bases and J 7 bases, leaving 15 bases between the germline ends. The CDR3 covers 13 residues. This chain's CDR3 is CASSVAGSIEAFF. CDR3 in DNA: TGTGCCAGCAGTGTGGCAGGGAGCATTGAAGCTTTCTTT.

V is TRBV29-1 and J is TRBJ2-5, with 8 bases matching TRBD1. The junction had 11 bases not matched to a gene; V was cut back by 8 bases and J by 0 bases. The CDR3 loop spans 15 amino acids. In germline, CDR1 is SQVTM, CDR2 ANQGSEA. CDR3 residues: CSSPLGTGDQETQYF. CDR3 in DNA: TGCAGCAGTCCCCTGGGGACAGGAGACCAAGAGACCCAGTACTTC.

V gene TRBV20-1 combines with J gene TRBJ1-1, with D unclear. The CDR3 consists of 15 residues. Germline values: CDR1 DFQATT, CDR2 SNEGSKA (reference sequence). V was trimmed by 3 bases and J by 9 bases, leaving 23 bases between them. The CDR3 DNA reads as TGCAGTGCTAGGGTCCCTCGGACCGGGTTTGTTCAAGCTTTCTTT. This sequence encodes CSARVPRTGFVQAFF.

This clonotype was observed a handful of times. The CDR3: CASSTLSGTSYEQYF. The CDR3 DNA follows: TGTGCCAGCAGCACCCTTAGCGGGACCTCCTACGAGCAGTACTTC. J is TRBJ2-7 and V is TRBV7-2; 8 positions agree with TRBD2. Trimming at V came to 5 bases and at J to 0 bases, leaving 6 bases not matched to a gene. The CDR3 consists of 15 residues. Germline V gene data show CDR1 as SGHTA and CDR2 as FQGNSA.

The chain joins TRBV10-1 to TRBJ2-7; 10 bases agree with TRBD1. CDR1 WNHNN and CDR2 SYGVQD come from the germline V gene (reference sequence). CDR3 length equals 16 residues. J lost 3 bases, V lost 1 base, and 6 bases had no gene match. Here the CDR3 reads CASSEWGQGRLYEQYF. CDR3 in DNA: TGCGCCAGCAGTGAGTGGGGACAGGGGAGACTCTACGAGCAGTACTTC.

In its sample, this clonotype was seen many times. The CDR3 DNA reads as TGTGCCAGCAGCAAACAGGGGCTTGATGAAAAACTGTTTTTT. It yields the protein CASSKQGLDEKLFF. The chain links TRBV7-2 to TRBJ1-4; the match to TRBD1 covers 7 bases. Trimming cost V 5 bases and J 6 bases; bases outside gene matches: 6. Germline lookup yields CDR1 SGHTA and CDR2 FQGNSA. This CDR3 spans 14 amino acids.

About this clonotype itself: A much larger clone sits a single nucleotide away, making a read error possible. The V gene is TRBV6-5, the J gene TRBJ1-1; 8 nucleotides agree with TRBD1. Looked up from germline, CDR1 is MNHEY and CDR2 is SVGAGI. The CDR3 contains 12 residues. This CDR3 is CASSLDRGKASF. The DNA for the CDR3 is TGTGCCAGCAGTCTCGACAGGGGAAAGGCTTCCTTT.

The V and J genes are TRBV10-3 and TRBJ2-2, with TRBD2 matching 10 bases. V shed 6 bases and J 2 bases; nucleotides not matched to a gene: 6. Germline V lookup: CDR1 ENHRY, CDR2 SYGVKD. This CDR3 has 16 residues. The CDR3 loop is CAIRDLAGENTGELFF. As DNA, the CDR3 is TGTGCCATCAGGGATCTAGCGGGAGAAAACACCGGGGAGCTGTTTTTT.

The CDR3 region has the DNA TGCAGCGTCCAAGGGGACACCGGGGAGCTGTTTTTT. Residues: CSVQGDTGELFF. V is TRBV29-1 and J is TRBJ2-2, with a possible D match to TRBD1 (5 bases). The V end lost 6 bases, the J end lost 3 bases, and 8 bases lay between the germline ends. Germline CDR1 SQVTM, CDR2 ANQGSEA. This CDR3 has 12 amino acids.

The CDR3 bases are TGCGCCAGCTTTCAGACCTCCCCAGGCGAGCAGTACTTC. It specifies CASFQTSPGEQYF. V and J are TRBV5-1 and TRBJ2-7; D call uncertain. V was pared by 7 bases and J by 6 bases, with 17 bases between. The CDR3 covers 13 residues. The germline gives CDR1 SGHRS, CDR2 YFSETQ.

The chain uses TRBV14 and TRBJ2-7, with D possibly matching TRBD2 (5 bases). Trimming left V 4 bases short and J 0 bases short, with 16 bases between. Germline V gives CDR1 SGHDN, CDR2 FVKESK. The CDR3 spans 16 residues. CDR3 in amino acids: CASSPRTRGASYEQYF. The CDR3 nucleotides read TGTGCCAGCAGCCCAAGGACCCGGGGAGCCTCCTACGAGCAGTACTTC.